This TCR beta chain came from a study of response to subunit inactivated influenza vaccine. Regarding the study as a whole: A suggestion made by the authors is that each seasonal influenza vaccination recruits few new T cells.

Each CDR3 protein is one row after TCRdb ran MiXCR on the RT-PCR reads. The sample lists 650,000 to 800,000 distinct CDR3 sequences; about 18% were seen once. In this sample, this clonotype turned up a few times. Its matching antigen is unknown. The CDR3 runs to 16 residues. The germline V gene has CDR1 SGHDT and CDR2 YYEEEE. J was trimmed by 3 bases and V by 0 bases; bases with no gene match: 6. V usage is TRBV5-6 and J usage is TRBJ2-7; 10 positions match TRBD1. The input for sequencing was PBMCs from blood, taken roughly 5 days after vaccination. This clonotype was obtained from a man aged 45 to 65 who received an inactivated influenza vaccine. The CDR3 loop is CASSLGVGQGLYEQYF. CDR3 coding DNA: TGTGCCAGCAGCTTGGGGGTGGGACAGGGGCTCTACGAGCAGTACTTC.